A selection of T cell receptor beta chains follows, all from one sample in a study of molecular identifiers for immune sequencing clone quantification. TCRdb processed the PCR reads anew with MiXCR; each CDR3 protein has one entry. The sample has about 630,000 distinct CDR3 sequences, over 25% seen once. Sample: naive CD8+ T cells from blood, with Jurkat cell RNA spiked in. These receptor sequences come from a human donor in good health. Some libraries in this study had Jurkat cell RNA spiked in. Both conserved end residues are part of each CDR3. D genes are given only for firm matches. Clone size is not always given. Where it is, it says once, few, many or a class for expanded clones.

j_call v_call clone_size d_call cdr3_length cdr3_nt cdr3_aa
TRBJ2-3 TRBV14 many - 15 TGTGCCAGCAGCCACGGGGACACTAGCACAGATACGCAGTATTTT CASSHGDTSTDTQYF
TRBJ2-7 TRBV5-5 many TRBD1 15 TGTGCCAGCAGCTCGATGCCGGGACAGCTCTACGAGCAGTACTTC CASSSMPGQLYEQYF
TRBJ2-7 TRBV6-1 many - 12 TGTGCCAGCAGTGAACTGGTCGGGGAGCAGTACTTC CASSELVGEQYF
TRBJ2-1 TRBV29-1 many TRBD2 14 TGCAGCGTTGAAGGGGCCGGACTAGCGGGAGGTCAGTTCTTC CSVEGAGLAGGQFF
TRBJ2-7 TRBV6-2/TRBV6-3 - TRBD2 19 TGTGCCAGCAGTACCTTCGGCCTTACCACGACTAGCGGGAGCTACGAGCAGTACTTC CASSTFGLTTTSGSYEQYF
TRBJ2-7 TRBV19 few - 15 TGTGCCAGTAGTATGGATGTGGGGGACCCCTACGAGCAGTACTTC CASSMDVGDPYEQYF
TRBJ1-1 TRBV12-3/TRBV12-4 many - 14 TGTGCCAGCGGAGACACCTTTCGGGTCACTGAAGCTTTCTTT CASGDTFRVTEAFF
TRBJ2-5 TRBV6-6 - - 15 TGTGCCAGCAGGCGGGACTGGCACGACCAAGAGACCCAGTACTTC CASRRDWHDQETQYF
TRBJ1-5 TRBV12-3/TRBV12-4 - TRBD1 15 TGTGCCAGCAGGGACGGGACAGGGGGGGAGCAGCCCCAGCATTTT CASRDGTGGEQPQHF
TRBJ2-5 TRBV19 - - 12 TGTGCCCGCGGGGCCGCCCCCGCGCCCCCGTACTTC CARGAAPAPPYF
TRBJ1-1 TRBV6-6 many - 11 TGTGCCAGCATGACAGCTAATGAAGCTTTCTTT CASMTANEAFF
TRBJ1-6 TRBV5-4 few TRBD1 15 TGTGCCAGCAGCTTGGCAATGGGACAGAATTCACCCCTCCACTTT CASSLAMGQNSPLHF